This paragraph reports one TCR beta chain. Germline CDR1 reads SGHRS; CDR2 reads YFSETQ. V trimming: 4 bases; J trimming: 1 base; junction bases outside the gene matches: 4. The CDR3 has 14 amino acids. The source of the sample is a study of blood T cell repertoires in COVID-19. The table came from immunoSEQ multiplex PCR; TCRdb's copy has only in-frame clones and leaves some out. Here the sample spans over 150,000 clones, approximately 81% being singletons. The V and J genes are TRBV5-1 and TRBJ1-1; 7 bases align to TRBD1. The sequenced sample was peripheral blood. The origin of this receptor is a woman of 80 years or more with active or convalescent COVID-19. This CDR3 reads CASSDTGANTEAFF. The CDR3 DNA sequence: TGCGCCAGCAGCGATACAGGGGCGAACACTGAAGCTTTCTTT. The full variable domain, in which reference TRBV5-1 and TRBJ1-1 provide the parts outside the CDR3, is KAGVTQTPRYLIKTRGQQVTLSCSPISGHRSVSWYQQTPGQGLQFLFEYFSETQRNKGNFPGRFSGRQFSNSRSEMNVSTLELGDSALYLCASSDTGANTEAFFGQGTRLTVV.